This T cell receptor beta chain was found in a study of shared clonotypes between healthy human individuals. Around 30,000 T cell genomes, or around 300 ng DNA, went into unsorted PBMC replicate PCRs. Ten immunoSEQ deep assay plates held the unsorted PBMC DNA. Profiling relied on immunoSEQ multiplex PCR, and the TCRdb table lists in-frame clones only, not all of them. Found here are 450,000 to 600,000 clones, approximately 79% of them singletons; the top ten hold approximately 12%. CDR1 is SNHLY, CDR2 FYNNEI, per germline. The V end was cut by 0 bases, the J end by 6 bases, with 8 bases between. This CDR3 spans 13 amino acids.

V and J are TRBV2 and TRBJ1-1, with D unclear. Material: PBMCs. This TCR derives from a woman aged 40 to 55 in good health. Some clones in this sample may be carry-over from other donors' samples. CDR3 DNA: TGTGCCAGCAGTGAAGCGCGGGTCGCTGAAGCTTTCTTT. Its protein product is CASSEARVAEAFF. The full variable domain, rest sourced from reference TRBV2 and TRBJ1-1, is EPEVTQTPSHQVTQMGQEVILRCVPISNHLYFYWYRQILGQKVEFLVSFYNNEISEKSEIFDDQFSVERPDGSNFTLKIRSTKLEDSAMYFCASSEARVAEAFFGQGTRLTVV.